This T cell receptor beta chain was sequenced during a study of cytomegalovirus exposure and HLA in healthy donors. Study summary: In an earlier analysis, 90 million to 120 million unique TCR beta sequences were found from some 180 million T cells. General observations from the study: For most TCR beta V segments, an earlier analysis put the productive rate at about 87% or about 30% of the time. Analysis performed later showed TCR beta chains linked to HLA being more clonally expanded than equally common others. Using the classifier, cytomegalovirus status was reportedly diagnosed with high specificity and sensitivity.

Germline loops: CDR1 SNHLY, CDR2 FYNNEI. This CDR3 is 15 amino acids long. V trimming: 5 bases; J trimming: 2 bases; junction bases outside the gene matches: 5. In the PCR, 60 Vbeta and 13 Jbeta primers were used. The method was immunoSEQ multiplex PCR; TCRdb's version includes in-frame clones alone and lacks a portion of them. The sample lists approximately 160,000 clones, about four fifths occurring once. In the case of this clone: Its antigen is unknown.

This sequence joins TRBV2 and TRBJ1-2, with 10 bases identical to TRBD1. The receptor was isolated from a male donor in good health and CMV-seropositive. Input material: PBMCs. The CDR3 sequence: CASSPGQGVNYGYTF. CDR3 coding DNA: TGTGCCAGCAGTCCTGGACAGGGGGTAAACTATGGCTACACCTTC.